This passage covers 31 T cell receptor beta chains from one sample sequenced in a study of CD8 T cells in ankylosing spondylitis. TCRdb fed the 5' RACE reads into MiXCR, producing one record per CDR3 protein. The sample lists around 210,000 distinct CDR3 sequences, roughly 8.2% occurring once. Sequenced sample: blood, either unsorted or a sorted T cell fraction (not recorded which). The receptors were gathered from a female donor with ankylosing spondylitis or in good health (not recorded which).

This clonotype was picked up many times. CDR3 sequence (DNA): TGTGCCAGCAGTGACAGCCTTCGGAACTATGGCTACACCTTC. This codes for CASSDSLRNYGYTF. The chain employs TRBV2 and TRBJ1-2; D unresolved. Germline V gene data show CDR1 as SNHLY and CDR2 as FYNNEI. Trimming pared 3 bases from V and 2 bases from J, leaving 10 bases between. CDR3 length equals 14 residues.

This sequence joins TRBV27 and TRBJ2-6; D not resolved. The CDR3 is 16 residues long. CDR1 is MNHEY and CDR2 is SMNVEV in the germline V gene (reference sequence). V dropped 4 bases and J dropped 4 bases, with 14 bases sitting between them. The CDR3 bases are TGTGCCAGCAGTTCCAATGCGGCGCGCGGGGCCAACGTCCTGACTTTC. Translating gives CASSSNAARGANVLTF.

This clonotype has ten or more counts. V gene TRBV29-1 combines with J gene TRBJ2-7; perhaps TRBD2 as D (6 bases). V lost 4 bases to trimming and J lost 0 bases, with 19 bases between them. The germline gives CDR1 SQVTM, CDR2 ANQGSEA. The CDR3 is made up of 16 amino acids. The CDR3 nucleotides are TGCAGCGTTGCTCGAACCGGGACTCGCAGCTCCTACGAGCAGTACTTC. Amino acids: CSVARTGTRSSYEQYF.

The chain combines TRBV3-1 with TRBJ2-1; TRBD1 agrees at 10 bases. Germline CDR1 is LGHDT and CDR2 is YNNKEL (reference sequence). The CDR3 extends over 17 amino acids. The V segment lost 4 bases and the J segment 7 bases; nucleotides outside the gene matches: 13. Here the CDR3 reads CASSPPTGGPLGNEQFF. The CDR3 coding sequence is TGTGCCAGCAGCCCCCCGACAGGGGGCCCCTTGGGGAATGAGCAGTTCTTC.

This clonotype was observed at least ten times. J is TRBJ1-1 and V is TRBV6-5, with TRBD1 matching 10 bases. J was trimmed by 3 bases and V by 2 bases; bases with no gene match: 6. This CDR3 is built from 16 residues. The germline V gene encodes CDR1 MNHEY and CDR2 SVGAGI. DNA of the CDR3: TGTGCCAGCAGTTACCCGATAGGACAGGGGGACACTGAAGCTTTCTTT. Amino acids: CASSYPIGQGDTEAFF.

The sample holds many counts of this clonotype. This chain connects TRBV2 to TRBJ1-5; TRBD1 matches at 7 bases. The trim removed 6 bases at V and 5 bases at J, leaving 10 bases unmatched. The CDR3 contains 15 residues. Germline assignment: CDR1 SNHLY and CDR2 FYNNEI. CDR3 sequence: CASRADRQGYQPQHF. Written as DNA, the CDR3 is TGTGCCAGCAGGGCCGACCGACAGGGTTATCAGCCCCAGCATTTT.

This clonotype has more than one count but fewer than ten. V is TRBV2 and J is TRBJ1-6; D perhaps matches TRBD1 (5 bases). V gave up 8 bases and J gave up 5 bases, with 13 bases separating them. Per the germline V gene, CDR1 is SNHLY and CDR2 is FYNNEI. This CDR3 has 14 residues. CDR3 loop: CASQEKGNNSPLHF. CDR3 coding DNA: TGTGCCAGCCAGGAGAAGGGGAATAATTCACCCCTCCACTTT. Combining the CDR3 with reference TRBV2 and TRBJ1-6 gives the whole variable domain EPEVTQTPSHQVTQMGQEVILRCVPISNHLYFYWYRQILGQKVEFLVSFYNNEISEKSEIFDDQFSVERPDGSNFTLKIRSTKLEDSAMYFCASQEKGNNSPLHFGNGTRLTVT.

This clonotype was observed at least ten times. CDR3 region: CASSSGTSRGGSYNEQFF. The DNA of the CDR3 is TGCGCCAGCAGCTCCGGGACTAGCAGAGGCGGTTCCTACAATGAGCAGTTCTTC. The chain recombines TRBV4-1 with TRBJ2-1, with 9 bases that match TRBD2. Germline-derived CDR1 and CDR2 are MGHRA and YSYEKL. The CDR3 covers 18 residues. The junction had 12 bases not matched to a gene; V was cut back by 5 bases and J by 1 base.

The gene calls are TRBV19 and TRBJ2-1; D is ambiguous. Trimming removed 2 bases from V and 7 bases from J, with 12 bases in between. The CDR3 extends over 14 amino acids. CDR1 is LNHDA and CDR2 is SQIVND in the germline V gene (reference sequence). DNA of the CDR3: TGTGCCAGTAGTATAAGCCCGCGTTTGAATGAGCAGTTCTTC. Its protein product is CASSISPRLNEQFF.

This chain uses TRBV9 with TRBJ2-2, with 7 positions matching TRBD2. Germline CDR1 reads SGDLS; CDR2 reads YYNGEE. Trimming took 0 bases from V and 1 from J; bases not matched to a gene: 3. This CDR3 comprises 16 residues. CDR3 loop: CASSVGASGNTGELFF. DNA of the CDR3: TGTGCCAGCAGCGTAGGGGCTAGCGGGAACACCGGGGAGCTGTTTTTT.

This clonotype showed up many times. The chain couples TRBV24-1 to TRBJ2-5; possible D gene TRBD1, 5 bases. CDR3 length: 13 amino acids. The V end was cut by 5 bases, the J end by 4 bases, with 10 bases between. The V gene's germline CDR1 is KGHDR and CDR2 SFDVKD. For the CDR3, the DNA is TGTGCCACCAGTGGGGGCTGGGGAGAGACCCAGTACTTC. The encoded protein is CATSGGWGETQYF.

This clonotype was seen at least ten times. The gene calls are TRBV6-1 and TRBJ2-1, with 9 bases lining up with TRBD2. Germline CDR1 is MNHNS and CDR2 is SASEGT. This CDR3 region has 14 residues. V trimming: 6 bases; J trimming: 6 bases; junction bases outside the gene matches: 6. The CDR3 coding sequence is TGTGCCAGCAGGCGGGAGGGCCGAATCAATGAGCAGTTCTTC. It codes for CASRREGRINEQFF.

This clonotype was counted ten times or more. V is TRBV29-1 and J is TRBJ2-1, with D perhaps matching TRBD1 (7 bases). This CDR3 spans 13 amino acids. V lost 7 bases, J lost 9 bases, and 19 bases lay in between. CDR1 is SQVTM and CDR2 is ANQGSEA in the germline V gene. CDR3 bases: TGCAGCGCCTTGGAGGGGGCCCCCAGTGAGCAGTTCTTC. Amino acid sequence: CSALEGAPSEQFF.

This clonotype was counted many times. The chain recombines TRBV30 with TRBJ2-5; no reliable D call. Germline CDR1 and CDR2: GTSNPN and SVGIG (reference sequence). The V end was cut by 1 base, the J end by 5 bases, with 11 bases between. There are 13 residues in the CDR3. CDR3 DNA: TGTGCCTGGAGTGCAATGGTTGGGGAGACCCAGTACTTC. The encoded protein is CAWSAMVGETQYF.

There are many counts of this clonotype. DNA for the CDR3: TGTGCCTGCGGGACAGTTGAAGAGACCCAGTACTTC. Its translation is CACGTVEETQYF. The chain is built from TRBV30 and TRBJ2-5, with 7 nucleotides matching TRBD1. The CDR3 totals 12 residues. CDR1 GTSNPN and CDR2 SVGIG come from the germline V gene (reference sequence). V lost 6 bases to trimming and J lost 3 bases; unmatched junction nucleotides: 4.

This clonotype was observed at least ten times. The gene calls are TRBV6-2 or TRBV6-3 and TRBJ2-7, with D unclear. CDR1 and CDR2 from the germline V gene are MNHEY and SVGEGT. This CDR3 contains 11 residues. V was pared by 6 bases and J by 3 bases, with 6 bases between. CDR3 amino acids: CASRRFYEQYF. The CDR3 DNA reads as TGTGCCAGCAGACGTTTCTACGAGCAGTACTTC.

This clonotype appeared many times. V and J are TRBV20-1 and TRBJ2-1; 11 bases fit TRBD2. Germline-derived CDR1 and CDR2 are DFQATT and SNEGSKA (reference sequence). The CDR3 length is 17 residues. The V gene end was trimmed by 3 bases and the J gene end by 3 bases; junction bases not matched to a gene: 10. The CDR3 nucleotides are TGCAGTGCTAGCCTAGCGGGAGGAAGAATTGACTACAATGAGCAGTTCTTC. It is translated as CSASLAGGRIDYNEQFF.

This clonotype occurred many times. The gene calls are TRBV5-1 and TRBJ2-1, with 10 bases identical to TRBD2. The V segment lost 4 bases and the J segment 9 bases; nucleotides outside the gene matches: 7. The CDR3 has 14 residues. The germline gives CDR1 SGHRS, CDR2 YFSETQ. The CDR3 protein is CASSTLAGGGEQFF. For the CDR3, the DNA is TGCGCCAGCAGCACATTAGCGGGAGGTGGTGAGCAGTTCTTC.

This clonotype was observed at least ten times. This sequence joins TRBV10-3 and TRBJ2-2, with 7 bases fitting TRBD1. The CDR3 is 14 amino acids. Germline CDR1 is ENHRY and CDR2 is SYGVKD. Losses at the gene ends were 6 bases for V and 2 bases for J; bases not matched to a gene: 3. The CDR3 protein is CAIRGGENTGELFF. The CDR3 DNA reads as TGTGCCATCAGAGGGGGCGAAAACACCGGGGAGCTGTTTTTT.

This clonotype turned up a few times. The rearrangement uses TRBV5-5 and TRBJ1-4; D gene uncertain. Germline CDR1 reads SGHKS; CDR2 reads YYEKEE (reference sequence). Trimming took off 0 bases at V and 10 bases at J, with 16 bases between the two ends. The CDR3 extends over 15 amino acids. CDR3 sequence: CASSLGIGVWGKLFF. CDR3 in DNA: TGTGCCAGCAGCTTGGGGATCGGGGTATGGGGAAAACTGTTTTTT.

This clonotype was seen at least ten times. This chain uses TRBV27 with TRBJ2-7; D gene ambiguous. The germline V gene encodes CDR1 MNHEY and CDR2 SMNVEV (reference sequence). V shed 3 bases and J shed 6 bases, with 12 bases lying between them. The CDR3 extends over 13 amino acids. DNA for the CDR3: TGTGCCAGCAGTTTGGCGTTGTGGGGCGAGCAGTACTTC. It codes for CASSLALWGEQYF.

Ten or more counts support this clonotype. CDR3 sequence (DNA): TGTGCCAGCACCGGACGGCTGCACACTGAAGCTTTCTTT. This translates into CASTGRLHTEAFF. The chain links TRBV7-9 to TRBJ1-1, with D unresolved. Trimming stripped 7 bases from V and 3 bases from J, with 12 bases between. Germline CDR1 is SEHNR and CDR2 is FQNEAQ (reference sequence). CDR3 length equals 13 residues.

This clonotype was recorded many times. Here the CDR3 reads CASSQDLAVRTDTQYF. The CDR3 DNA reads as TGTGCCAGCAGCCAAGATTTGGCGGTGAGGACAGATACGCAGTATTTT. The chain couples TRBV4-2 to TRBJ2-3; no definite D call. In germline, CDR1 is LGHNA, CDR2 YNFKEQ. Trimming stripped 0 bases from V and 3 bases from J, with 13 bases between. The CDR3 extends over 16 amino acids.

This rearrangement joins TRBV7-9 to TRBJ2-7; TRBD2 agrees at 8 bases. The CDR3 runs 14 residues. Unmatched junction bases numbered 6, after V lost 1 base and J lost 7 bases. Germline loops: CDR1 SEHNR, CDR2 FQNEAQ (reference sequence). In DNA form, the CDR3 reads TGTGCCAGCAGCTTAGTAGCGGGGCTCGGGGAGCAGTACTTC. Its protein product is CASSLVAGLGEQYF.

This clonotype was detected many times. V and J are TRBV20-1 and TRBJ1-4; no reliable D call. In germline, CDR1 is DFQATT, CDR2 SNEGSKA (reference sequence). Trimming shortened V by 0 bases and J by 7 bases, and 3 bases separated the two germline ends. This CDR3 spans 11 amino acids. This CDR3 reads CSAREVEKLFF. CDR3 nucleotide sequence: TGCAGTGCTAGAGAGGTTGAAAAACTGTTTTTT.

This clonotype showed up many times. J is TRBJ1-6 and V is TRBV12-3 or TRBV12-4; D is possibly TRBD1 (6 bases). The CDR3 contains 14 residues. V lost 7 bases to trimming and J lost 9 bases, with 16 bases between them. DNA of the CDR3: TGTGCCAGCACAGGGCGCAGGGGCAGTTCACCCCTCCACTTT. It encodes CASTGRRGSSPLHF.

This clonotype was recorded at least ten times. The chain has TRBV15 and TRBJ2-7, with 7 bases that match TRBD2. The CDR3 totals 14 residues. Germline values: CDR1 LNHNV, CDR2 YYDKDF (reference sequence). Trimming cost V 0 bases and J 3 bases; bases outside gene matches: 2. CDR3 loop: CATSRDSGGYEQYF. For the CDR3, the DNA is TGTGCCACCAGCAGAGATTCGGGGGGCTACGAGCAGTACTTC.

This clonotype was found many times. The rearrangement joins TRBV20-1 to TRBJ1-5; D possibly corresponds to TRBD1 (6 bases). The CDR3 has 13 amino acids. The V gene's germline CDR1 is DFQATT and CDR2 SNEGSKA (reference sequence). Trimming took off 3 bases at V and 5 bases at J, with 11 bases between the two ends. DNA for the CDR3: TGCAGTGCTAGGCCGGGACACTATCAGCCCCAGCATTTT. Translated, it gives CSARPGHYQPQHF.

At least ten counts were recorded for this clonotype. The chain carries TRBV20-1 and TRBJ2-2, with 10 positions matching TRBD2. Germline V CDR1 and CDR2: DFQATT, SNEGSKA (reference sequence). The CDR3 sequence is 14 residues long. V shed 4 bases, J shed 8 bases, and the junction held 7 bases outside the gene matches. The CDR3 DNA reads TGCAGTGCTATAGCGGGGGGCCAAGTGGGGGAGCTGTTTTTT. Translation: CSAIAGGQVGELFF.

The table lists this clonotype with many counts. CDR3 in amino acids: CASSPTSRLSYTHKKLFF. In DNA form, the CDR3 reads TGTGCCAGCAGCCCCACTTCCAGATTATCCTACACACACAAAAAACTGTTTTTT. The rearrangement joins TRBV7-6 to TRBJ1-4; no clear D gene. CDR1 SGHVS and CDR2 FNYEAQ come from the germline V gene. The CDR3 loop spans 18 amino acids. The V gene lost 5 bases and the J gene lost 9 bases, with 28 bases spanning the gap.

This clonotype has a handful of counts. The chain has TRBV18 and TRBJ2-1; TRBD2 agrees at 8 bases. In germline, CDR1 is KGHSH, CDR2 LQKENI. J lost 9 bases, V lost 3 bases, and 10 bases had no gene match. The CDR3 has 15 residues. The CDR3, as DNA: TGTGCCAGCTCACCCTCGACTAGCGTGGCCCGTGAGCAGTTCTTC. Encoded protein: CASSPSTSVAREQFF.